These 6 T cell receptor beta chains originate from one sample sequenced in a study of blood T cell repertoires in COVID-19. The protocol was immunoSEQ multiplex PCR, while the TCRdb copy is restricted to in-frame clones and leaves out a portion. Of about 170,000 clones in the sample, around four fifths are singletons; the top ten hold approximately 8%. Specimen: peripheral blood. The receptors derive from a woman aged 80 or over with COVID-19, enrolled during active disease.

This rearrangement joins TRBV5-1 to TRBJ1-2; D gene uncertain. Germline CDR1 is SGHRS and CDR2 is YFSETQ. V lost 0 bases to trimming and J lost 5 bases, with 8 bases between them. The CDR3 extends over 13 amino acids. This CDR3 reads CASSLGGSYGYTF. The CDR3 region has the DNA TGCGCCAGCAGCTTGGGAGGGTCGTATGGCTACACCTTC.

V and J are TRBV7-9 and TRBJ1-2; D is possibly TRBD1 (6 bases). Per the germline V gene, CDR1 is SEHNR and CDR2 is FQNEAQ (reference sequence). CDR3 size: 16 residues. The V end lost 1 base, the J end lost 8 bases, and 20 bases lay between the germline ends. This CDR3 is CASSLGTYGGLSGYTF. The CDR3, as DNA: TGTGCCAGCAGCTTAGGCACCTATGGGGGCCTTTCGGGCTACACCTTC.

V gene TRBV19 combines with J gene TRBJ2-4; 9 bases match TRBD2. CDR3 length: 17 amino acids. Unmatched junction bases numbered 12, after V lost 4 bases and J lost 5 bases. CDR1 and CDR2 (germline): LNHDA, SQIVND (reference sequence). The chain's CDR3 is CASSTPSSGGPENIQYF. The CDR3 DNA follows: TGTGCCAGTAGTACCCCGTCGAGCGGGGGGCCCGAAAACATTCAGTACTTC.

The genes are TRBV28 and TRBJ2-1; 8 nucleotides align to TRBD2. Per germline, CDR1 MDHEN and CDR2 SYDVKM. V trimming: 5 bases; J trimming: 3 bases; junction bases outside the gene matches: 6. The CDR3 has 15 residues. CDR3 loop: CASSKAGVGYNEQFF. The DNA for the CDR3 is TGTGCCAGCAGTAAAGCGGGAGTTGGCTACAATGAGCAGTTCTTC.

The V gene is TRBV5-1, the J gene TRBJ2-7, with D perhaps TRBD2 (5 bases). This CDR3 has 14 amino acids. The germline CDR1 and CDR2 sequences are SGHRS and YFSETQ. Between the trimmed V and J ends, which lost 4 bases and 5 bases, there was a span of 16 bases. The CDR3 DNA is TGCGCCAGCAGCCACAATAATCGGGGTGACGAGCAGTACTTC. Translation gives CASSHNNRGDEQYF. The full variable domain, with the rest looked up from reference TRBV5-1 and TRBJ2-7, is KAGVTQTPRYLIKTRGQQVTLSCSPISGHRSVSWYQQTPGQGLQFLFEYFSETQRNKGNFPGRFSGRQFSNSRSEMNVSTLELGDSALYLCASSHNNRGDEQYFGPGTRLTVT.

This chain links TRBV3-1 (or the pseudogene TRBV3-2) with TRBJ2-2; D is ambiguous. Germline CDR1 is LGHDT and CDR2 is YNNKEL (reference sequence). V shed 1 base and J shed 4 bases, with 7 bases lying between them. There are 14 residues in the CDR3. The DNA for the CDR3 is TGTGCCAGCAGCCAAGGTGCAGTCACCGGGGAGCTGTTTTTT. Its protein product is CASSQGAVTGELFF.